The T cell receptor beta chain described here comes from a study of T-cell reconstitution after alpha-beta-depleted transplantation in children. Whole-study findings and limits: One year post-transplant, T-cell counts and diversity were largely derived from T cells produced anew. Diversity of TCRbeta at day 60 was high in some patients, arising from surviving recipient T cells and thymic progenitors. The study reportedly traced alpha-beta T cells about two months after transplant to several hundred expanded graft clones.

This sample's TCRbeta library carried unique molecular identifier barcodes. MiXCR, run by TCRdb on the PCR reads, gives a single entry per CDR3 protein. The data contain around 700,000 distinct CDR3 sequences, about an eighth of them seen just once; the ten biggest clones take up 0.79%. Germline V gives CDR1 MGHRA, CDR2 YSYEKL. The V gene end was trimmed by 3 bases and the J gene end by 2 bases; junction bases not matched to a gene: 10. There are 16 residues in the CDR3. This clonotype was picked up many times. Its antigen is unidentified. This specimen was PBMCs, taken before TCRalphabeta/CD19-depleted stem cell transplant. The genes are TRBV4-1 and TRBJ2-7; TRBD1 matches at 7 bases. The TCR sequence derives from a girl aged 2 to 9 with congenital amegakaryocytic thrombocytopenia, due to receive a stem cell transplant. CDR3 sequence (DNA): TGCGCCAGCAGCCAGGCATGGGGGACAGACACCTACGAGCAGTACTTC. This gives the protein CASSQAWGTDTYEQYF.